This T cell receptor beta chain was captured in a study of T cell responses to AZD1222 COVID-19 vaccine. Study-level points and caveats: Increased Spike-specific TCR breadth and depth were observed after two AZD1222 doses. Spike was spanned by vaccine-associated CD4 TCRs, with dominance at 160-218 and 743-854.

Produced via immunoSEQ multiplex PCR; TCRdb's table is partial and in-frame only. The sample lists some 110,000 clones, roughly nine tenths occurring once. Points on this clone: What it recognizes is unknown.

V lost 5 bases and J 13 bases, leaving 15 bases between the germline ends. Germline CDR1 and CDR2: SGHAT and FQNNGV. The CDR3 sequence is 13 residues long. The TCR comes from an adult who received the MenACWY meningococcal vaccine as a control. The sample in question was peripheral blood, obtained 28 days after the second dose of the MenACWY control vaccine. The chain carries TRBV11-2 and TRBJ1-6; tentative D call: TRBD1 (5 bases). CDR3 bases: TGTGCCAGCAGCATGACAGTCCTCCAGCCCCTCCACTTT. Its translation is CASSMTVLQPLHF.